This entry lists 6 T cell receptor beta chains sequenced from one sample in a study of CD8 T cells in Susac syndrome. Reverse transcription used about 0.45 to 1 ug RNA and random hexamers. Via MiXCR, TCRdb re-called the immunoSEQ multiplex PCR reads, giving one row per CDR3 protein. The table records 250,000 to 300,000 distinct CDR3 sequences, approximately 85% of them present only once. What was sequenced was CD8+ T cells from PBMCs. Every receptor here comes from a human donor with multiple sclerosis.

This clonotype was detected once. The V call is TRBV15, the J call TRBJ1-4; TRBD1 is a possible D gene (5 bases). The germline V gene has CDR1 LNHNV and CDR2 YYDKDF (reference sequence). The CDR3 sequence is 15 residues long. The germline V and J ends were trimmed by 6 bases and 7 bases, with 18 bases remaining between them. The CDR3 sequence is CATSPTRGLGEKLFF. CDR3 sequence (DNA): TGTGCCACCAGTCCCACCCGGGGCCTGGGTGAAAAACTGTTTTTT.

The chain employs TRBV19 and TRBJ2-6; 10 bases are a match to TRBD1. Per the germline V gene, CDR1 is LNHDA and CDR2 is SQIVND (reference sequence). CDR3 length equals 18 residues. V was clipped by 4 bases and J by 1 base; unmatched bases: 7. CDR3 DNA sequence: TGTGCCAGTAGTACCCCGACAGGGGGCCTTTCTGGGGCCAACGTCCTGACTTTC. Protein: CASSTPTGGLSGANVLTF.

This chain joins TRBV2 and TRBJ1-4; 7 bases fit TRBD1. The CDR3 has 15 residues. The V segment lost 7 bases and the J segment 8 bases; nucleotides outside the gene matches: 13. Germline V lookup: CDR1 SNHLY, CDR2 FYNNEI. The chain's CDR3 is CASTSDRIGTEKLFF. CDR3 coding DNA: TGTGCCAGCACCTCGGACAGGATCGGGACGGAAAAACTGTTTTTT.

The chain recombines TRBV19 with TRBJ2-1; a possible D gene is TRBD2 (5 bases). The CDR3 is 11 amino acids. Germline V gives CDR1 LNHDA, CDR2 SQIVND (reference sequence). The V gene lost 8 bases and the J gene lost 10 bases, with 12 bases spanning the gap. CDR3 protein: CASSSAAEQFF. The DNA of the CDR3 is TGTGCCAGTTCCTCAGCGGCCGAGCAGTTCTTC. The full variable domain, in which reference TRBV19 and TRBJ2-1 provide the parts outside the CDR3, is DGGITQSPKYLFRKEGQNVTLSCEQNLNHDAMYWYRQDPGQGLRLIYYSQIVNDFQKGDIAEGYSVSREKKESFPLTVTSAQKNPTAFYLCASSSAAEQFFGPGTRLTVL.

The CDR3 nucleotides are TGTGCCAGCAGAGAAGGTGCCGCCGGTGAGCAGTTCTTC. This codes for CASREGAAGEQFF. The chain uses TRBV6-2 or TRBV6-3 and TRBJ2-1; D uncertain. CDR3 size: 13 residues. The germline gives CDR1 MNHEY, CDR2 SVGEGT. The ends were cut back, 6 bases at V and 9 bases at J, with 15 bases in the middle.

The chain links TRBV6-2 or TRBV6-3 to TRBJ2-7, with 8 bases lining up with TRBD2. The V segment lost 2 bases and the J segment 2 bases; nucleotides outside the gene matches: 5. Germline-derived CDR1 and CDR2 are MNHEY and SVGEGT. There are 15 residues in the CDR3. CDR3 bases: TGTGCCAGCAGTTACGAGCCGGGACTAGCCTACGAGCAGTACTTC. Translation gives CASSYEPGLAYEQYF.